This passage covers 25 T cell receptor beta chains from one sample sequenced in a study of T cells after yellow fever vaccination. TCRdb independently ran MiXCR on the 5' RACE reads; one entry per CDR3 protein. The data hold some 390,000 distinct CDR3 sequences, with 6.2% observed a single time. The material sequenced was PBMCs, taken 5 days after the yellow fever booster vaccination. These receptors were collected from a man in his thirties or forties who received the YFV17D yellow fever vaccine.

The chain combines TRBV29-1 with TRBJ2-7; 7 positions agree with TRBD2. Germline V gene data show CDR1 as SQVTM and CDR2 as ANQGSEA. The CDR3 sequence is 15 residues long. V shed 4 bases and J 1 base; nucleotides not matched to a gene: 10. CDR3 nucleotides: TGCAGCGTTGTAACCCCTAGCGGTATTTCCTACGAGCAGTACTTC. Its protein product is CSVVTPSGISYEQYF.

At least ten counts were recorded for this clonotype. V gene TRBV10-3 combines with J gene TRBJ2-3, with unresolved D. The CDR3 covers 13 residues. The V end was cut by 0 bases, the J end by 5 bases, with 6 bases between. The V gene's germline CDR1 is ENHRY and CDR2 SYGVKD. The CDR3 spells CAISESTRDTQYF. CDR3 nucleotides: TGTGCCATCAGTGAGTCGACCAGAGATACGCAGTATTTT.

This clonotype was seen repeatedly, ten times or more. The CDR3 DNA follows: TGTGCCATCAGCGGGAATTTGGCCTACGAGCAGTACTTC. Translation gives CAISGNLAYEQYF. The chain uses TRBV10-3 and TRBJ2-7; D is possibly TRBD2 (5 bases). The CDR3 is 13 amino acids. Per the germline V gene, CDR1 is ENHRY and CDR2 is SYGVKD. V gave up 6 bases and J gave up 2 bases, with 11 bases separating them.

This clonotype was counted a few times. The chain employs TRBV18 and TRBJ1-6, with 9 bases identical to TRBD1. Germline CDR1 reads KGHSH; CDR2 reads LQKENI. Germline trimming cut 3 bases from V and 9 bases from J; bases unmatched to any gene: 6. The CDR3 has 15 amino acids. In DNA, the CDR3 is TGTGCCAGCTCACCCCGGACAGGGGAGGTTTCACCCCTCCACTTT. Encoded protein: CASSPRTGEVSPLHF. The full variable domain, its missing parts supplied by reference TRBV18 and TRBJ1-6, is NAGVMQNPRHLVRRRGQEARLRCSPMKGHSHVYWYRQLPEEGLKFMVYLQKENIIDESGMPKERFSAEFPKEGPSILRIQQVVRGDSAAYFCASSPRTGEVSPLHFGNGTRLTVT.

This clonotype has ten or more counts. The gene calls are TRBV29-1 and TRBJ2-1; D possibly corresponds to TRBD2 (6 bases). CDR3 length: 13 amino acids. The V end lost 2 bases, the J end lost 10 bases, and 15 bases lay between the germline ends. CDR1 and CDR2 from the germline V gene are SQVTM and ANQGSEA. CDR3 sequence reads: CSVERLDAGEQFF. Written as DNA, the CDR3 is TGCAGCGTTGAACGTCTCGACGCGGGGGAGCAGTTCTTC.

The chain recombines TRBV7-9 with TRBJ2-1; D remains ambiguous. This CDR3 region has 12 residues. Per germline, CDR1 SEHNR and CDR2 FQNEAQ (reference sequence). Deletions cut 6 bases from V and 13 bases from J, with 16 bases between. The CDR3 sequence: CASSSNRFSQFF. Written as DNA, the CDR3 is TGTGCCAGCAGTTCTAACCGGTTCTCACAGTTCTTC.

In this sample, this clonotype turned up many times. The chain is built from TRBV11-2 and TRBJ2-1, with 13 bases fitting TRBD2. Germline V CDR1 and CDR2: SGHAT, FQNNGV. This CDR3 region has 19 residues. V lost 1 base, J lost 7 bases, and 13 bases stayed unmatched. The CDR3 reads CASSLGLGLAGVVENEQFF. The CDR3 DNA reads as TGTGCCAGCAGCTTAGGGTTAGGACTAGCGGGAGTTGTCGAAAATGAGCAGTTCTTC. Variable domain in full (rest from reference TRBV11-2 and TRBJ2-1): EAGVAQSPRYKIIEKRQSVAFWCNPISGHATLYWYQQILGQGPKLLIQFQNNGVVDDSQLPKDRFSAERLKGVDSTLKIQPAKLEDSAVYLCASSLGLGLAGVVENEQFFGPGTRLTVL.

There are many counts of this clonotype. V usage is TRBV12-3 or TRBV12-4 and J usage is TRBJ2-5, with D maybe TRBD2 (6 bases). The CDR3 is 14 residues long. Trimming shortened V by 6 bases and J by 5 bases, and 16 bases separated the two germline ends. The DNA of the CDR3 is TGTGCCAGCAGACCCGGAGGGCCAAGGGAGACCCAGTACTTC. Translating gives CASRPGGPRETQYF.

This clonotype was recorded many times. The chain is built from TRBV7-2 and TRBJ2-7; the D gene is possibly TRBD2 (5 bases). From germline, CDR1 is SGHTA and CDR2 FQGNSA. The CDR3 is 14 residues long. Trimming removed 5 bases from V and 6 bases from J, with 17 bases in between. The CDR3 DNA reads TGTGCCAGCAGCCCGGGCCGGGATTGGGGCGAGCAGTACTTC. It encodes CASSPGRDWGEQYF.

This clonotype was observed at least ten times. The genes are TRBV24-1 and TRBJ2-3, with 14 bases identical to TRBD2. The CDR3 is 19 residues long. Germline CDR1 KGHDR, CDR2 SFDVKD. J lost 3 bases, V lost 3 bases, and 10 bases had no gene match. CDR3 sequence (DNA): TGTGCCACCAGTGATCCCCCGGGACTAGCGGGAGCCGTTACAGATACGCAGTATTTT. It is translated as CATSDPPGLAGAVTDTQYF.

At least ten counts were recorded for this clonotype. The gene calls are TRBV18 and TRBJ2-1; no definite D call. V gave up 3 bases and J gave up 8 bases, with 11 bases separating them. CDR1 is KGHSH, CDR2 LQKENI, per germline. The CDR3 is 13 residues long. CDR3 region: CASSPPQIDEQFF. The CDR3 coding sequence is TGTGCCAGCTCACCTCCACAGATCGATGAGCAGTTCTTC.

This clonotype was seen a few times. This sequence joins TRBV4-2 and TRBJ2-1; 7 nucleotides align to TRBD1. The V gene's germline CDR1 is LGHNA and CDR2 YNFKEQ. This CDR3 is built from 17 residues. The V segment lost 2 bases and the J segment 7 bases; nucleotides outside the gene matches: 14. CDR3 residues: CASSQHLATGLWNEQFF. The CDR3 nucleotides are TGTGCCAGCAGCCAACACTTGGCGACAGGGTTATGGAATGAGCAGTTCTTC.

This rearrangement joins TRBV18 to TRBJ2-3; the D is unclear. This CDR3 region has 14 residues. Between the trimmed V and J ends, which lost 5 bases and 2 bases, there was a span of 11 bases. The V gene's germline CDR1 is KGHSH and CDR2 LQKENI. The CDR3 nucleotides are TGTGCCAGCTCAAGACGGGTCTCCACAGATACGCAGTATTTT. Its protein is CASSRRVSTDTQYF. The variable domain in full, with the rest retrieved from reference TRBV18 and TRBJ2-3, is NAGVMQNPRHLVRRRGQEARLRCSPMKGHSHVYWYRQLPEEGLKFMVYLQKENIIDESGMPKERFSAEFPKEGPSILRIQQVVRGDSAAYFCASSRRVSTDTQYFGPGTRLTVL.

This clonotype was counted ten times or more. The CDR3 region is CASSLTPGTGTGELFF. The CDR3 DNA sequence: TGTGCCAGTAGTCTTACCCCCGGGACAGGGACCGGGGAGCTGTTTTTT. The J gene is TRBJ2-2, the V gene TRBV19; 9 bases are shared with TRBD1. Trimming cost V 5 bases and J 5 bases; bases outside gene matches: 9. The CDR3 consists of 16 residues. Germline CDR1 is LNHDA and CDR2 is SQIVND (reference sequence).

This clonotype was observed a handful of times. The chain has TRBV5-1 and TRBJ1-1; 7 positions agree with TRBD1. The V segment lost 4 bases and the J segment 3 bases; nucleotides outside the gene matches: 9. Germline values: CDR1 SGHRS, CDR2 YFSETQ. This CDR3 comprises 15 residues. CDR3: CASSKNRGGDTEAFF. DNA of the CDR3: TGCGCCAGCAGCAAAAACAGGGGTGGTGACACTGAAGCTTTCTTT.

V and J are TRBV27 and TRBJ1-5; 9 bases fit TRBD1. The germline V gene encodes CDR1 MNHEY and CDR2 SMNVEV (reference sequence). CDR3 length equals 15 residues. The V and J ends lost 3 bases and 5 bases, in that order; junction bases with no gene match: 5. The CDR3 DNA is TGTGCCAGCAGTTTCGGGACAGGGTCGGATCAGCCCCAGCATTTT. Its translation is CASSFGTGSDQPQHF.

This clonotype came up many times. This chain connects TRBV9 to TRBJ2-7, with a tentative D call TRBD2 (5 bases). The CDR3 consists of 14 residues. V was trimmed by 3 bases and J by 7 bases, leaving 17 bases between them. The germline CDR1 and CDR2 sequences are SGDLS and YYNGEE. The CDR3, as DNA: TGTGCCAGCAGCGCCCTGACATCCTCGGGGGAGCAGTACTTC. As protein: CASSALTSSGEQYF. The whole variable domain, remainder taken from reference TRBV9 and TRBJ2-7, is DSGVTQTPKHLITATGQRVTLRCSPRSGDLSVYWYQQSLDQGLQFLIQYYNGEERAKGNILERFSAQQFPDLHSELNLSSLELGDSALYFCASSALTSSGEQYFGPGTRLTVT.

The sample holds many counts of this clonotype. The chain is built from TRBV7-2 and TRBJ1-1; D unresolved. The V end lost 2 bases, the J end lost 5 bases, and 6 bases lay between the germline ends. The CDR3 extends over 12 amino acids. From germline, CDR1 is SGHTA and CDR2 FQGNSA. The DNA of the CDR3 is TGTGCCAGCAGCTTAAGGCCAACTGAAGCTTTCTTT. This codes for CASSLRPTEAFF. The full variable domain, its missing parts supplied by reference TRBV7-2 and TRBJ1-1, is GAGVSQSPSNKVTEKGKDVELRCDPISGHTALYWYRQSLGQGLEFLIYFQGNSAPDKSGLPSDRFSAERTGGSVSTLTIQRTQQEDSAVYLCASSLRPTEAFFGQGTRLTVV.

This clonotype was seen a handful of times. The rearrangement joins TRBV29-1 to TRBJ1-1; TRBD1 matches at 10 bases. The germline V gene has CDR1 SQVTM and CDR2 ANQGSEA. The CDR3 is 15 amino acids. Losses at the gene ends were 8 bases for V and 4 bases for J; bases not matched to a gene: 13. DNA of the CDR3: TGCAGCTATTCGAGGGACAGGGGCGGCGGCACTGAAGCTTTCTTT. It yields the protein CSYSRDRGGGTEAFF.

This clonotype has more than one count but fewer than ten. The chain has TRBV29-1 and TRBJ2-1; perhaps TRBD2 as D (6 bases). The CDR3 is 14 amino acids. Trimming stripped 4 bases from V and 0 bases from J, with 10 bases between. The germline V gene encodes CDR1 SQVTM and CDR2 ANQGSEA. DNA for the CDR3: TGCAGCGTTGTTGCGGGAAGCTCCTACAATGAGCAGTTCTTC. The encoded protein is CSVVAGSSYNEQFF.

This clonotype has just a few counts. This rearrangement joins TRBV5-5 to TRBJ2-7; D remains unclear. Per the germline V gene, CDR1 is SGHKS and CDR2 is YYEKEE (reference sequence). Trimming took off 0 bases at V and 6 bases at J, with 13 bases between the two ends. The CDR3 loop spans 14 amino acids. This CDR3 is CASSLEGYLGEQYF. As DNA, the CDR3 is TGTGCCAGCAGCTTGGAGGGCTATCTGGGCGAGCAGTACTTC.

This clonotype occurred a few times. The gene calls are TRBV5-5 and TRBJ2-3; no firm D call. Germline CDR1 SGHKS, CDR2 YYEKEE (reference sequence). Trimming took off 3 bases at V and 6 bases at J, with 8 bases between the two ends. CDR3 length equals 12 residues. The CDR3 nucleotides are TGTGCCAGCAGCTGGACCGTTGATACGCAGTATTTT. Encoded protein: CASSWTVDTQYF.

This clonotype was seen only a few times. This sequence joins TRBV7-2 and TRBJ1-3; D uncertain. Trimming stripped 5 bases from V and 0 bases from J, with 11 bases between. Germline CDR1 is SGHTA and CDR2 is FQGNSA. CDR3 size: 15 residues. As DNA, the CDR3 is TGTGCCAGCAGCACTTCCTCTATCTCTGGAAACACCATATATTTT. Protein product: CASSTSSISGNTIYF.

V gene TRBV2 combines with J gene TRBJ2-7; the D gene is possibly TRBD2 (5 bases). This CDR3 has 13 amino acids. The ends were cut back, 6 bases at V and 5 bases at J, with 14 bases in the middle. Germline V lookup: CDR1 SNHLY, CDR2 FYNNEI. The DNA for the CDR3 is TGTGCCAGCAGCCAGGACTTTGGCGACGAGCAGTACTTC. Translating gives CASSQDFGDEQYF.

This clonotype was counted only a few times. The chain carries TRBV20-1 and TRBJ1-1; D might be TRBD1 (6 bases). Germline CDR1 and CDR2: DFQATT and SNEGSKA (reference sequence). The V gene lost 6 bases and the J gene lost 5 bases, with 19 bases spanning the gap. This CDR3 is built from 14 residues. The CDR3 region has the DNA TGCAGTGCCCTAGTGGGGGGCATGGGGACTGAAGCTTTCTTT. It translates to CSALVGGMGTEAFF.